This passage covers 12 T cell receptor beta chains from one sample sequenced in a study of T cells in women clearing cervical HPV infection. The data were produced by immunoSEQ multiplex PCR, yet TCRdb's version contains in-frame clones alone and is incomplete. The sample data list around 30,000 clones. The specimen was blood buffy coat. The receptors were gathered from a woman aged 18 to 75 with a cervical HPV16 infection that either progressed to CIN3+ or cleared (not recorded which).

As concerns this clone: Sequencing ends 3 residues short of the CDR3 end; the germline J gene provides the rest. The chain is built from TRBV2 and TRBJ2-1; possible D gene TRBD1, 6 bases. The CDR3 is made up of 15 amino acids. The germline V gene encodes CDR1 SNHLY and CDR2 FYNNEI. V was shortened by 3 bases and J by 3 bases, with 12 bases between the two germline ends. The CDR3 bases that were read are TGTGCCAGCAGTGATCCGAGGGGGAGCTACAATGAG. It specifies CASSDPRGSYNE. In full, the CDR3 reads CASSDPRGSYNEQFF.

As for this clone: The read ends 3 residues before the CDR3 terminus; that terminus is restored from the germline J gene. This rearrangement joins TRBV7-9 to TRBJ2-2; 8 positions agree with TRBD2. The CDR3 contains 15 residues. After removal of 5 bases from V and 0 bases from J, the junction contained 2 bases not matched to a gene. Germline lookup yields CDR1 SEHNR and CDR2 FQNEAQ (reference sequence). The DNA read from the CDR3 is TGTGCCAGCAGCGCGGGACTAGCGAACACCGGGGAG. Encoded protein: CASSAGLANTGE. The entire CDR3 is CASSAGLANTGELFF.

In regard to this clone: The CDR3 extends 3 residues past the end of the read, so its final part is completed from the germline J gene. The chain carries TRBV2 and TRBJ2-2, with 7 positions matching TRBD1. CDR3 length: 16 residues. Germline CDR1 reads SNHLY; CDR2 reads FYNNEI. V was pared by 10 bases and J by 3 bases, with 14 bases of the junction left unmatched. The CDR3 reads CAINGQARAYTGELFF. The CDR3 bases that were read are TGTGCCATTAACGGACAGGCCCGCGCGTACACCGGGGAG.

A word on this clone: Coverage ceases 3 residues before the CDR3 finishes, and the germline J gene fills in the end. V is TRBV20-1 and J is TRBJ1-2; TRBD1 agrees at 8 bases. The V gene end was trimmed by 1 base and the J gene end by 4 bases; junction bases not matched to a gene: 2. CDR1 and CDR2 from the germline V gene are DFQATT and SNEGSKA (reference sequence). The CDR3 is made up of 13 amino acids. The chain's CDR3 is CSARGTGTYGYTF. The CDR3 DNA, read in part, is TGCAGTGCTAGAGGGACAGGGACCTATGGC.

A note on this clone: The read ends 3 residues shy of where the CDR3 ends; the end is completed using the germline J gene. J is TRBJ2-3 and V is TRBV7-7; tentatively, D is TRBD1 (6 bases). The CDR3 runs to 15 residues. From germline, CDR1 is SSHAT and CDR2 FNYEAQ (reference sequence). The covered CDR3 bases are TGTGCCAGCAGCTTAAATGGACAGCCACAAGAGACG. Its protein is CASSLNGQPQET. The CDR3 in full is CASSLNGQPQETQYF.

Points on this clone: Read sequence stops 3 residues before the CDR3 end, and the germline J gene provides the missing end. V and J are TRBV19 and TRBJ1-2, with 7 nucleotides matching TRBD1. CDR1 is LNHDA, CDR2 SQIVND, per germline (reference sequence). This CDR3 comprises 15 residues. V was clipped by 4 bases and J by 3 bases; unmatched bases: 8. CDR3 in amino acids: CASSTTLTGYYGYTF. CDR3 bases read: TGTGCCAGTAGTACAACCTTGACAGGGTACTATGGC.

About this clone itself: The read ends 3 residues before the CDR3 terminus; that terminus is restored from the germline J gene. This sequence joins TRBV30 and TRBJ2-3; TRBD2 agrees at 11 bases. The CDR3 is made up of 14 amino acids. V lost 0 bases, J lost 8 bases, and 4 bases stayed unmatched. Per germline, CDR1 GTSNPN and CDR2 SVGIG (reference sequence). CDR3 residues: CAWSVTSGRGTQYF. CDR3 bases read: TGTGCCTGGAGTGTTACTAGCGGGAGAGGTACG.

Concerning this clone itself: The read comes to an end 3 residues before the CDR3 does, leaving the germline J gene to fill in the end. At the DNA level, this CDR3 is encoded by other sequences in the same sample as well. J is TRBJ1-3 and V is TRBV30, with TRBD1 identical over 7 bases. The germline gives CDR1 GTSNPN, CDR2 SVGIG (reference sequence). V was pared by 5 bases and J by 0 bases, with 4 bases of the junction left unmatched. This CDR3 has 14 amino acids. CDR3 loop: CAWQQGNSGNTIYF. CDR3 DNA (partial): TGTGCCTGGCAACAGGGGAACTCTGGAAACACC.

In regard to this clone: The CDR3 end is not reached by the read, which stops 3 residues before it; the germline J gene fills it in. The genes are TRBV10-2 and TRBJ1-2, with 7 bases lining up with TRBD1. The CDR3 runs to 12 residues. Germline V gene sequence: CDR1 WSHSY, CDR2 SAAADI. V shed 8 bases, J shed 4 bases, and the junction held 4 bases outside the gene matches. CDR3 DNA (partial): TGCGCCAGCGCGAGGGACAGCTATGGC. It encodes CASARDSYG. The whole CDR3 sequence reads CASARDSYGYTF.

CDR3 DNA, as far as it was read: TGCGCCAGCAGCTTGGGGCCGTGGCACCTTGAA. Translated: CASSLGPWHLE. The CDR3 as a whole reads CASSLGPWHLEAFF. This sequence joins TRBV5-1 and TRBJ1-1, with unresolved D. The CDR3 extends 3 residues past the end of the read, so its final part is completed from the germline J gene. V was cut by 0 bases and J by 7 bases, with 13 bases left in between. This CDR3 has 14 amino acids. CDR1 SGHRS and CDR2 YFSETQ come from the germline V gene.

The CDR3 loop reads CASSLVRRGKDTEAFF. CDR3 bases read: TGTGCCAGCAGCTTAGTTAGAAGGGGGAAAGACACTGAA. J is TRBJ1-1 and V is TRBV7-6; possibly TRBD1 for D (6 bases). The read terminates 3 residues before the CDR3 end, so the remaining end is supplied by the germline J gene. Germline V CDR1 and CDR2: SGHVS, FNYEAQ. This CDR3 has 16 residues. Trimming left V 1 base short and J 3 bases short, with 15 bases between.

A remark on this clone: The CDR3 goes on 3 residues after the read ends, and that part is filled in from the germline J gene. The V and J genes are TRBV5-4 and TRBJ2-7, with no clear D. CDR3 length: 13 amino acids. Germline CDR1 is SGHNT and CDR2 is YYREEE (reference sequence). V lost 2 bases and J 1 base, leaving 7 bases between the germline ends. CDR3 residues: CASSFSSSYEQYF. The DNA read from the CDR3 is TGTGCCAGCAGCTTCTCTAGTTCCTACGAG.